A selection of T cell receptor beta chains follows, all from one sample in a study of T cells after yellow fever vaccination. MiXCR was run by TCRdb on the 5' RACE reads, yielding one entry per CDR3 protein. This table holds 300,000 to 350,000 distinct CDR3 sequences, around 3.9% found once. The sequences come from PBMCs, collected 5 days after the yellow fever booster vaccination. The origin of the receptors is a young man who received the YFV17D yellow fever vaccine. The CDR3 runs from the conserved cysteine through the conserved F or W. D genes are given only for firm matches. Size is omitted from some rows. Given values are once, few, many or a class for expanded clones.

J gene,clone size,V gene,D gene,CDR3 DNA,CDR3 protein
TRBJ1-1,few,TRBV7-2,-,TGTGCCAGCAGCTTACGGGGGGCCAATGAAGCTTTCTTT,CASSLRGANEAFF
TRBJ2-3,many,TRBV12-3/TRBV12-4,TRBD2,TGTGCCAGCAGTTTACAGCGGGGGCCTAGCACAGATACGCAGTATTTT,CASSLQRGPSTDTQYF
TRBJ2-3,-,TRBV29-1,-,TGCAGCGTTGAGAGGGGCGGTAGTAAGGATACGCAGTATTTT,CSVERGGSKDTQYF
TRBJ2-5,-,TRBV12-3/TRBV12-4,-,TGTGCCAGCAGTTTAGCGGAAGGGCAAGGGAAGACCCAGTACTTC,CASSLAEGQGKTQYF
TRBJ2-1,few,TRBV20-1,TRBD1,TGCAGTGCGGTGGGGACAGGAGCGATCAATGAGCAGTTCTTC,CSAVGTGAINEQFF
TRBJ2-3,few,TRBV4-1,TRBD2,TGCGCCAGCAGCCAAGTGGGAGGGACTAGCGGGGGGCGAAGCACAGATACGCAGTATTTT,CASSQVGGTSGGRSTDTQYF
TRBJ1-6,-,TRBV18,-,TGTGCCAGCTCACCCACCACGGAATCACCCCTCCACTTT,CASSPTTESPLHF
TRBJ2-6,many,TRBV7-2,-,TGTGCCAGCAGCTTAGGTGGGGACTGGGAAACGGCCAACGTCCTGACTTTC,CASSLGGDWETANVLTF
TRBJ1-3,-,TRBV7-9,-,TGTGCCAGCAGCTGGCCACAGGGAACTGGAAACACCATATATTTT,CASSWPQGTGNTIYF
TRBJ1-2,-,TRBV4-3,-,TGCGCCAGCAGCCAAGAGTTAAGGGATTTGAACTATGGCTACACCTTC,CASSQELRDLNYGYTF
TRBJ1-5,few,TRBV6-6,TRBD1,TGTGCCAGCAGCCGCGGGACAGGGCGTCGGGGGCAGCCCCAGCATTTT,CASSRGTGRRGQPQHF
TRBJ2-2,few,TRBV7-2,-,TGTGCCAGCAGCTTACTACAGGCATCCTCCGGGGAGCTGTTTTTT,CASSLLQASSGELFF
TRBJ1-6,few,TRBV20-1,-,TGCAGTGCTAGCCGGGGTACAGGAGATTCACCCCTCCACTTT,CSASRGTGDSPLHF
TRBJ1-3,-,TRBV10-3,-,TGTGCCATCAGCGCAGGTGGAAACACCATATATTTT,CAISAGGNTIYF
TRBJ2-7,few,TRBV7-8,TRBD2,TGTGCCAGCAGCCACTCTTCCGGGACTAGCGGATTCTACGAGCAGTACTTC,CASSHSSGTSGFYEQYF
TRBJ1-1,-,TRBV7-9,-,TGTGCCAGCAGCTTAGCCGTGGTCGCTTTCTTT,CASSLAVVAFF
TRBJ2-3,many,TRBV20-1,-,TGCAGTGCTAGAGTGGGGGCGCGTACGCAGTATTTT,CSARVGARTQYF
TRBJ2-2,-,TRBV4-1,-,TGCGCCAGCAGCCAAGCGCCCGGGGAGCTGTTTTTT,CASSQAPGELFF
TRBJ1-1,many,TRBV10-3,TRBD1,TGTGCCATCAGTGAAAAACAGGGGTACACTGAAGCTTTCTTT,CAISEKQGYTEAFF
TRBJ2-7,-,TRBV20-1,TRBD1,TGCAGTGCTAGCCCCGGGACAGGCCAACCCTACGAGCAGTACTTC,CSASPGTGQPYEQYF
TRBJ2-1,few,TRBV18,-,TGTGCCAGCTCACCCCTCAAAGGCTCCCGCTACAATGAGCAGTTCTTC,CASSPLKGSRYNEQFF
TRBJ1-4,few,TRBV5-1,-,TGCGCCAGCAGCCGTTCAGGGGCTGACGATGAAAAACTGTTTTTT,CASSRSGADDEKLFF
TRBJ2-5,-,TRBV28,-,TGTGCCAGCAGTTTACAGGGGACTCGGGAGACCCAGTACTTC,CASSLQGTRETQYF
TRBJ2-3,-,TRBV27,-,TGTGCCAGAGTTCGTGGTACGCAGTATTTT,CARVRGTQYF
TRBJ2-3,few,TRBV5-1,-,TGCGCCAGCAGCTTGGCAGGGACGGAACATGCTACGCAGTATTTT,CASSLAGTEHATQYF
TRBJ1-2,-,TRBV7-9,-,TGTGCCAGCAGATACAGGGACACCAACTATGGCTACACCTTC,CASRYRDTNYGYTF
TRBJ1-1,many,TRBV7-8,-,TGTGCCAGCAGCCCATACCTTCTGATGAACACTGAAGCTTTCTTT,CASSPYLLMNTEAFF
TRBJ1-4,-,TRBV6-5,-,TGTGCCAGCAAACTGGTGGCGGGTGAAAAACTGTTTTTT,CASKLVAGEKLFF
TRBJ2-1,-,TRBV5-4,TRBD1,TGTGCCAGCAGCTTTTACGGGACAGGGACGAATGAGCAGTTCTTC,CASSFYGTGTNEQFF
TRBJ1-2,many,TRBV7-9,TRBD1,TGTGCCAGCAACCCGGGACAGGGCCCTTATGGCTACACCTTC,CASNPGQGPYGYTF
TRBJ1-6,few,TRBV6-2/TRBV6-3,-,TGTGCCAGCAGTTACTCGAGTACGGCACCCCTCCACTTT,CASSYSSTAPLHF
TRBJ1-2,many,TRBV12-3/TRBV12-4,-,TGTGCCAGCAGTTTTGCGGGGCACGATGGCTACACCTTC,CASSFAGHDGYTF
TRBJ1-1,few,TRBV5-4,-,TGTGCCAGCAGCTTCACGACCCGGCCGAACACTGAAGCTTTCTTT,CASSFTTRPNTEAFF
TRBJ2-5,-,TRBV24-1,TRBD1,TGTGCCACCAGTGATCGGACAGGGGGCGGAGAGACCCAGTACTTC,CATSDRTGGGETQYF
TRBJ1-2,few,TRBV4-1,TRBD1,TGCGCCAGCAGCCCGTACAGGGGAGAAAGCTATGGCTACACCTTC,CASSPYRGESYGYTF
TRBJ2-7,few,TRBV20-1,TRBD1,TGCAGTGCTAGGGACCCCGGGACAGGAGACTACGAGCAGTACTTC,CSARDPGTGDYEQYF
TRBJ2-2,many,TRBV6-4,TRBD2,TGTGCCAGCAGTGAAAGCGGGGGGGCCACCGGGGAGCTGTTTTTT,CASSESGGATGELFF
TRBJ2-3,many,TRBV5-1,TRBD2,TGCGCCAGCAGCCTTAGCGGGGGGCTTGGCACAGATACGCAGTATTTT,CASSLSGGLGTDTQYF
TRBJ2-7,-,TRBV19,-,TGTGCCAGTAGTAATCCGCGTCGGGGGGCCTCCTACGAGCAGTACTTC,CASSNPRRGASYEQYF
TRBJ2-2,many,TRBV7-7,-,TGTGCTAGCAGCCCGGACCGAACCACCGGGGAGCTGTTTTTT,CASSPDRTTGELFF
TRBJ2-2,-,TRBV6-6,-,TGTGCCAGCAGCAAACGCAGAGACACCGGGGAGCTGTTTTTT,CASSKRRDTGELFF
TRBJ1-2,many,TRBV29-1,-,TGCAGCGCACTTACGACAGCTAACTATGGCTACACCTTC,CSALTTANYGYTF
TRBJ2-1,-,TRBV6-2/TRBV6-3,TRBD1,TGTGCCACCTCAGAAATCCGGACAGGGGGTGTCGATGAGCAGTTCTTC,CATSEIRTGGVDEQFF
TRBJ2-2,many,TRBV2,-,TGTGCCACCACCCGGAGCGGGACCGGGGAGCTGTTTTTT,CATTRSGTGELFF
TRBJ2-7,-,TRBV12-3/TRBV12-4,TRBD2,TGTGCCAGCAGTGACGGCCAGCGGGGACCCTACGAGCAGTACTTC,CASSDGQRGPYEQYF
TRBJ2-1,-,TRBV3-1,-,TGTGCCAGCAGCTCCAGCAGCGTCCCCTACAATGAGCAGTTCTTC,CASSSSSVPYNEQFF
TRBJ1-2,-,TRBV5-5,-,TGTGCCAGCAGCTTTTATCGTGAGCCTGGTGTTGGCTACACCTTC,CASSFYREPGVGYTF
TRBJ1-6,-,TRBV4-2,-,TGTGCCAGCAGCCAAGATCCCGACAGTAAGCCTTCACCCCTCCACTTT,CASSQDPDSKPSPLHF
TRBJ1-1,few,TRBV6-5,TRBD1,TGTGCCAGCAGTTCACAGGGGTGGAGCACTGAAGCTTTCTTT,CASSSQGWSTEAFF
TRBJ2-1,many,TRBV4-3,-,TGCGCCAGCAGCCAAGATTTTAGGGCCCGTGAGGATGAGCAGTTCTTC,CASSQDFRAREDEQFF
TRBJ1-6,many,TRBV7-9,-,TGTGCCAGCAGCTTAGTGGAATCTTCACCCCTCCACTTT,CASSLVESSPLHF
TRBJ1-5,few,TRBV5-1,TRBD1,TGCGCCAGCAGCCCGACAGGGGGCCATCAGCCCCAGCATTTT,CASSPTGGHQPQHF
TRBJ2-3,few,TRBV14,TRBD1,TGTGCCAGCAGCCAAGGGGGGACAGGGGCGGCAGATACGCAGTATTTT,CASSQGGTGAADTQYF
TRBJ2-7,many,TRBV7-9,TRBD1,TGTGCCAGCAGCGATGACAGGGGCGCCGACTACGAGCAGTACTTC,CASSDDRGADYEQYF
TRBJ1-1,-,TRBV7-7,-,TGTGCCAGCAGCTTATCTCTCGGGACTGAAGCTTTCTTT,CASSLSLGTEAFF